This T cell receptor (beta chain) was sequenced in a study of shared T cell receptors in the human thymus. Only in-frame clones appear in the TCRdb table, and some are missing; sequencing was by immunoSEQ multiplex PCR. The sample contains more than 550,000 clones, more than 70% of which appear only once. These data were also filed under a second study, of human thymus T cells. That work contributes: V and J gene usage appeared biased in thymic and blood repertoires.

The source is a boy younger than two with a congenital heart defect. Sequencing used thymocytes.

The DNA of the CDR3 is TGTGCCAGCAGCCCCACCGTAGGGGACAGGGTCTCTGGCGAGCAGTACTTC. This translates into CASSPTVGDRVSGEQYF. The rearrangement joins TRBV14 to TRBJ2-7, with 9 bases that match TRBD1. The germline V gene encodes CDR1 SGHDN and CDR2 FVKESK. V gave up 4 bases and J gave up 6 bases; unmatched junction bases: 16. This CDR3 contains 17 residues.